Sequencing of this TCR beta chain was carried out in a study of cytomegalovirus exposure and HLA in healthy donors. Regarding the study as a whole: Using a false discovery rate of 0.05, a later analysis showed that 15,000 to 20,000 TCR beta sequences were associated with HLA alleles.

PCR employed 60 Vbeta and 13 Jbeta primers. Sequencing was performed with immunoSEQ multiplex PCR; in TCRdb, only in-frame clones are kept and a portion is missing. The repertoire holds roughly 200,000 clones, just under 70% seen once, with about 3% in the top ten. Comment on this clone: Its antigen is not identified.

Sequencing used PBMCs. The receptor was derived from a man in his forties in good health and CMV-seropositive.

The CDR3 region has the DNA TGCGCCAGCAGCAGCCTAATTGGGGAGGGGCGTAGCTCCTACAATGAGCAGTTCTTC. Encoded protein: CASSSLIGEGRSSYNEQFF. The chain combines TRBV5-1 with TRBJ2-1; 7 bases are shared with TRBD2. Germline trimming cut 4 bases from V and 0 bases from J; bases unmatched to any gene: 16. Germline V gene sequence: CDR1 SGHRS, CDR2 YFSETQ. The CDR3 has 19 amino acids. The full variable domain, rest sourced from reference TRBV5-1 and TRBJ2-1, is KAGVTQTPRYLIKTRGQQVTLSCSPISGHRSVSWYQQTPGQGLQFLFEYFSETQRNKGNFPGRFSGRQFSNSRSEMNVSTLELGDSALYLCASSSLIGEGRSSYNEQFFGPGTRLTVL.